The 22 T cell receptor beta chains below were found in one sample sequenced in a study of graft-versus-host responses after intestinal transplantation. Sequenced by immunoSEQ multiplex PCR; TCRdb stores in-frame clones only, minus some. The table lists under 150,000 clones, roughly 93% of them singletons. Their antigen targets remain unknown. The specimen comprised unstimulated CD4+ T cells sorted from spleen or lymph node cells, sampled before intestinal transplant. The source of these receptors is a human donor who received an intestinal transplant.

The rearrangement joins TRBV5-1 to TRBJ2-1, with 13 bases fitting TRBD2. This CDR3 contains 15 residues. With V trimmed by 2 bases and J by 10 bases, 6 bases remained unmatched. Germline CDR1 reads SGHRS; CDR2 reads YFSETQ. For the CDR3, the DNA is TGCGCCAGCAGCTTATCCGGGACTAGCGGGACAGAGCAGTTCTTC. The encoded protein is CASSLSGTSGTEQFF.

This clone showed up just once. This chain uses TRBV28 with TRBJ2-5; perhaps TRBD2 as D (6 bases). Trimming removed 8 bases from V and 6 bases from J, with 19 bases in between. CDR1 and CDR2 (germline): MDHEN, SYDVKM. This CDR3 spans 14 amino acids. The DNA of the CDR3 is TGTGCCAGCCGTCTCTGGGGGGTTGGAAAGACCCAGTACTTC. Translating it yields CASRLWGVGKTQYF. The entire variable domain, with the rest obtained from reference TRBV28 and TRBJ2-5, is as follows: DVKVTQSSRYLVKRTGEKVFLECVQDMDHENMFWYRQDPGLGLRLIYFSYDVKMKEKGDIPEGYSVSREKKERFSLILESASTNQTSMYLCASRLWGVGKTQYFGPGTRLLVL.

The V call is TRBV5-1, the J call TRBJ2-2, with 15 bases matching TRBD2. Looked up from germline, CDR1 is SGHRS and CDR2 is YFSETQ. V gave up 3 bases and J gave up 6 bases; unmatched junction bases: 6. There are 17 residues in the CDR3. CDR3 bases: TGCGCCAGCAGCTCATGGACTAGCGGGAGGGCACCCGGGGAGCTGTTTTTT. This sequence encodes CASSSWTSGRAPGELFF.

The chain has TRBV27 and TRBJ1-5, with D possibly TRBD1 on 5 matching bases. Looked up from germline, CDR1 is MNHEY and CDR2 is SMNVEV (reference sequence). Trimming took off 5 bases at V and 4 bases at J, with 12 bases between the two ends. This CDR3 is 14 amino acids long. CDR3 residues: CASSQGLGNQPQHF. CDR3 nucleotides: TGTGCCAGCAGTCAGGGACTCGGGAATCAGCCCCAGCATTTT.

For the CDR3, the DNA is TGTGCCAGCAGGAGCACAGATACGCAGTATTTT. It encodes CASRSTDTQYF. The rearrangement links TRBV2 to TRBJ2-3; D is undetermined. The CDR3 has 11 amino acids. Germline CDR1 SNHLY, CDR2 FYNNEI. Trimming took 6 bases from V and 0 from J, leaving 1 base between them. Supplemented by reference TRBV2 and TRBJ2-3, the full variable domain reads EPEVTQTPSHQVTQMGQEVILRCVPISNHLYFYWYRQILGQKVEFLVSFYNNEISEKSEIFDDQFSVERPDGSNFTLKIRSTKLEDSAMYFCASRSTDTQYFGPGTRLTVL.

This chain uses TRBV20-1 with TRBJ1-1, with 7 bases matching TRBD1. The CDR3 has 11 amino acids. V shed 8 bases and J 4 bases; nucleotides not matched to a gene: 4. Germline V CDR1 and CDR2: DFQATT, SNEGSKA (reference sequence). Here the CDR3 reads CSPRQGTEAFF. The CDR3 bases are TGCAGTCCCCGACAGGGCACTGAAGCTTTCTTT.

This clone was seen once. This chain joins TRBV5-6 and TRBJ1-2; 8 bases map to TRBD1. The J segment lost 4 bases and the V segment lost 4 bases, leaving 3 bases of the junction unmatched. CDR1 is SGHDT and CDR2 is YYEEEE in the germline V gene. This CDR3 contains 13 residues. The CDR3 region has the DNA TGTGCCAGCAGCCAGGACAGGGCCTATGGCTACACCTTC. As protein: CASSQDRAYGYTF.

As to this clone: Other DNA variants within this sample encode the same CDR3. The chain employs TRBV6-5 and TRBJ2-7; 10 bases are a match to TRBD1. The trim removed 6 bases at V and 3 bases at J, leaving 8 bases unmatched. The CDR3 consists of 15 residues. Per the germline V gene, CDR1 is MNHEY and CDR2 is SVGAGI. CDR3 protein: CASRNLGQGIYEQYF. CDR3 bases: TGTGCCAGCAGAAACCTGGGACAGGGGATCTACGAGCAGTACTTC.

This clone was counted a few times. V and J are TRBV19 and TRBJ2-7; 7 nucleotides agree with TRBD1. CDR3 length: 15 amino acids. Germline CDR1 reads LNHDA; CDR2 reads SQIVND (reference sequence). V lost 7 bases and J lost 3; bases outside the gene matches: 12. The CDR3 bases are TGTGCCAGTACCCGTGCCCATACAGGGGTCTACGAGCAGTACTTC. Translation gives CASTRAHTGVYEQYF.

Here the CDR3 DNA reads TGTGCTAGTGGCGCACAGGGAGGGCAGCCCCAGCATTTT. Residues: CASGAQGGQPQHF. The V gene is TRBV12-5, the J gene TRBJ1-5; D is perhaps TRBD1 (6 bases). CDR3 size: 13 residues. Germline V gives CDR1 LGHNT, CDR2 FRNRAP. Trimming removed 6 bases at V and 7 bases at J, with 13 bases between.

The rearrangement uses TRBV5-5 and TRBJ2-1; TRBD2 aligns across 7 bases. V lost 2 bases and J lost 6; bases outside the gene matches: 8. Germline V CDR1 and CDR2: SGHKS, YYEKEE (reference sequence). The CDR3 covers 15 residues. As DNA, the CDR3 is TGTGCCAGCAGCTTAGATGGGAGGGCGACCAATGAGCAGTTCTTC. This sequence encodes CASSLDGRATNEQFF.

The chain employs TRBV20-1 and TRBJ2-3, with unresolved D. V was cut by 7 bases and J by 4 bases, with 9 bases left in between. Germline loops: CDR1 DFQATT, CDR2 SNEGSKA (reference sequence). CDR3 length: 11 amino acids. The CDR3 loop reads CSVERPDTQYF. The DNA of the CDR3 is TGCAGTGTCGAGAGGCCAGATACGCAGTATTTT.

In its sample, this clone was seen a few times. The CDR3 region is CASTSGSTDTQYF. DNA of the CDR3: TGTGCCAGTACTAGCGGGAGCACAGATACGCAGTATTTT. The chain joins TRBV19 to TRBJ2-3; 8 bases agree with TRBD2. V dropped 7 bases and J dropped 0; count of bases not matched to a gene: 0. The CDR3 contains 13 residues. Germline lookup yields CDR1 LNHDA and CDR2 SQIVND (reference sequence).

V is TRBV30 and J is TRBJ2-7; TRBD2 aligns across 14 bases. This CDR3 spans 14 amino acids. Losses at the gene ends were 3 bases for V and 2 bases for J; bases not matched to a gene: 0. In germline, CDR1 is GTSNPN, CDR2 SVGIG (reference sequence). The CDR3 nucleotides are TGTGCCTGGAGGACTAGCGGGAGGGCCTACGAGCAGTACTTC. Translation: CAWRTSGRAYEQYF. Full variable domain (missing parts from reference TRBV30 and TRBJ2-7): SQTIHQWPATLVQPVGSPLSLECTVEGTSNPNLYWYRQAAGRGLQLLFYSVGIGQISSEVPQNLSASRPQDRQFILSSKKLLLSDSGFYLCAWRTSGRAYEQYFGPGTRLTVT.

The chain joins TRBV11-2 to TRBJ2-3, with 7 bases lining up with TRBD1. V was pared by 5 bases and J by 2 bases, with 4 bases of the junction left unmatched. The CDR3 is 14 amino acids. The V gene's germline CDR1 is SGHAT and CDR2 FQNNGV. Here the CDR3 DNA reads TGTGCCAGCAGCCTCGGACAGGCCACAGATACGCAGTATTTT. This sequence encodes CASSLGQATDTQYF.

This chain uses TRBV4-2 with TRBJ2-1; TRBD2 agrees at 10 bases. Germline V CDR1 and CDR2: LGHNA, YNFKEQ. This CDR3 region has 16 residues. V was pared by 4 bases and J by 3 bases, with 6 bases of the junction left unmatched. CDR3 loop: CASSPTSGRVYNEQFF. CDR3 in DNA: TGTGCCAGCAGCCCAACCAGCGGGAGGGTCTACAATGAGCAGTTCTTC.

V is TRBV30 and J is TRBJ1-1, with no clear D. The CDR3 has 13 amino acids. The ends were cut back, 2 bases at V and 1 base at J, with 8 bases in the middle. In germline, CDR1 is GTSNPN, CDR2 SVGIG (reference sequence). CDR3 loop: CAWSPDPNTEAFF. In DNA form, the CDR3 reads TGTGCCTGGAGTCCCGACCCGAACACTGAAGCTTTCTTT.

J is TRBJ1-1 and V is TRBV10-3; 7 bases align to TRBD1. The germline V gene has CDR1 ENHRY and CDR2 SYGVKD. The CDR3 runs to 14 residues. V dropped 3 bases and J dropped 1; count of bases not matched to a gene: 2. The CDR3: CAISEQGKNTEAFF. The CDR3 DNA follows: TGTGCCATCAGTGAACAGGGGAAGAACACTGAAGCTTTCTTT.

The CDR3 loop reads CASTLSSSGNTIYF. In DNA form, the CDR3 reads TGTGCCAGCACCCTCTCCTCCTCTGGAAACACCATATATTTT. The chain uses TRBV28 and TRBJ1-3; no reliable D call. The germline V gene encodes CDR1 MDHEN and CDR2 SYDVKM. This CDR3 comprises 14 residues. Between the trimmed V and J ends, which lost 7 bases and 0 bases, there was a span of 10 bases.

The rearrangement links TRBV6-5 to TRBJ2-5; D remains ambiguous. CDR1 MNHEY and CDR2 SVGAGI come from the germline V gene. The CDR3 length is 10 residues. V gave up 7 bases and J gave up 5 bases, with 5 bases separating them. The DNA for the CDR3 is TGTGCCAGCAATTCTGAGACCCAGTACTTC. Its protein is CASNSETQYF.

This sequence joins TRBV10-3 and TRBJ2-3; 7 positions agree with TRBD2. Germline V gene lookup returns CDR1 ENHRY and CDR2 SYGVKD. V was clipped by 0 bases and J by 2 bases; unmatched bases: 20. This CDR3 has 21 residues. The CDR3 nucleotides read TGTGCCATCAGTGAGTCGATCCCTAGCGGAGCCAAATACATTCACACAGATACGCAGTATTTT. This encodes CAISESIPSGAKYIHTDTQYF.

The chain joins TRBV9 to TRBJ2-3; D is possibly TRBD2 (7 bases). V shed 0 bases and J shed 1 base, with 12 bases lying between them. The CDR3 totals 16 residues. Germline loops: CDR1 SGDLS, CDR2 YYNGEE. The CDR3 region is CASSVVGGAGTDTQYF. The CDR3, as DNA: TGTGCCAGCAGCGTAGTAGGGGGGGCAGGCACAGATACGCAGTATTTT. The variable domain in full, with the rest retrieved from reference TRBV9 and TRBJ2-3, is DSGVTQTPKHLITATGQRVTLRCSPRSGDLSVYWYQQSLDQGLQFLIQYYNGEERAKGNILERFSAQQFPDLHSELNLSSLELGDSALYFCASSVVGGAGTDTQYFGPGTRLTVL.